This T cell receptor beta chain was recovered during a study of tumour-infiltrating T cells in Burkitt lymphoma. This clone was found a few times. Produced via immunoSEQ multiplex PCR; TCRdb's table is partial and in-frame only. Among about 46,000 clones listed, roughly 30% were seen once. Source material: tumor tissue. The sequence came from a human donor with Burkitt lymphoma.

The CDR3 DNA reads as TGTGCCAGCAGCCGGGACAAGAGGTTTGGCTACACCTTC. Amino acids: CASSRDKRFGYTF. The chain links TRBV2 to TRBJ1-2; D is perhaps TRBD1 (6 bases). The V gene's germline CDR1 is SNHLY and CDR2 FYNNEI. The V end was cut by 6 bases, the J end by 7 bases, with 15 bases between. The CDR3 loop spans 13 amino acids.